One sample yielded the 27 T cell receptor beta chains listed below, sequenced in a study of cytomegalovirus exposure and HLA in healthy donors. The PCR had 60 Vbeta and 13 Jbeta primers. The method was immunoSEQ multiplex PCR; TCRdb's version includes in-frame clones alone and lacks a portion of them. The sample includes about 150,000 clones, 80% of them seen just once. Sequencing used PBMCs. These receptor sequences come from a woman aged 35 to 49 in good health and CMV-seropositive.

The chain couples TRBV10-3 to TRBJ2-7; unclear D gene. The CDR3 totals 15 residues. Germline CDR1 is ENHRY and CDR2 is SYGVKD. V lost 0 bases and J lost 0, with 9 bases in between. The CDR3 is CAISESKQVSYEQYF. DNA for the CDR3: TGTGCCATCAGTGAGTCGAAGCAGGTCTCCTACGAGCAGTACTTC.

This sequence joins TRBV4-1 and TRBJ2-5; 7 bases agree with TRBD1. The CDR3 runs to 14 residues. The V and J ends lost 4 bases and 3 bases, in that order; junction bases with no gene match: 5. The germline V gene has CDR1 MGHRA and CDR2 YSYEKL. For the CDR3, the DNA is TGCGCCAGCAGCCGACCGGGGACAGAAGAGACCCAGTACTTC. Translating it yields CASSRPGTEETQYF.

The CDR3 DNA follows: TGCGCCAGCAGCAAGGGACTAGCGGACCAGATAAAGATAGCCAAAAACATTCAGTACTTC. Its protein product is CASSKGLADQIKIAKNIQYF. The V call is TRBV5-1, the J call TRBJ2-4; 11 nucleotides line up with TRBD2. Trimming took 4 bases from V and 0 from J; bases not matched to a gene: 15. This CDR3 is 20 amino acids long. Germline assignment: CDR1 SGHRS and CDR2 YFSETQ.

The chain carries TRBV27 and TRBJ2-7; D unclear. Germline CDR1 and CDR2: MNHEY and SMNVEV (reference sequence). The length of the CDR3 is 13 residues. V lost 2 bases, J lost 0 bases, and 5 bases lay in between. The CDR3, as DNA: TGTGCCAGCAGTTTAATTAGCTCCTACGAGCAGTACTTC. Translated, it gives CASSLISSYEQYF.

The rearrangement joins TRBV7-3 to TRBJ2-7, with 9 bases identical to TRBD2. Germline loops: CDR1 SGHTA, CDR2 FQGTGA. The V and J ends lost 5 bases and 3 bases, in that order; junction bases with no gene match: 11. This CDR3 spans 16 amino acids. CDR3 protein: CASSPRASGAYYEQYF. CDR3 sequence (DNA): TGTGCCAGCAGCCCCCGGGCTAGCGGGGCTTACTACGAGCAGTACTTC.

This clone occurred a few times. V usage is TRBV10-2 and J usage is TRBJ2-2; 9 nucleotides agree with TRBD2. The CDR3 loop spans 15 amino acids. Unmatched junction bases numbered 4, after V lost 4 bases and J lost 4 bases. CDR1 is WSHSY and CDR2 is SAAADI in the germline V gene. The DNA of the CDR3 is TGCGCCAGCAGTGTCGCGGGAGGGCCCACCGGGGAGCTGTTTTTT. It yields the protein CASSVAGGPTGELFF.

The chain uses TRBV19 and TRBJ2-7; no definite D call. In germline, CDR1 is LNHDA, CDR2 SQIVND (reference sequence). Trimming stripped 6 bases from V and 1 base from J, with 13 bases between. There are 14 residues in the CDR3. The CDR3 region is CASRRQSDSYEQYF. The DNA of the CDR3 is TGTGCCAGTAGGAGGCAGTCCGATTCCTACGAGCAGTACTTC.

The chain uses TRBV7-3 and TRBJ1-2, with 9 bases identical to TRBD1. The CDR3 runs to 12 residues. Germline values: CDR1 SGHTA, CDR2 FQGTGA. Trimming at V came to 8 bases and at J to 4 bases, leaving 2 bases not matched to a gene. DNA of the CDR3: TGTGCCAGCGGGGACAGGGTCTATGGCTACACCTTC. The encoded protein is CASGDRVYGYTF. Variable domain in full (rest from reference TRBV7-3 and TRBJ1-2): GAGVSQTPSNKVTEKGKYVELRCDPISGHTALYWYRQSLGQGPEFLIYFQGTGAADDSGLPNDRFFAVRPEGSVSTLKIQRTERGDSAVYLCASGDRVYGYTFGSGTRLTVV.

There are a few counts of this clone. One end of the junction varies from germline; a read error may be responsible. V gene TRBV7-9 combines with J gene TRBJ1-2; 7 positions match TRBD1. CDR3 length equals 11 residues. Germline assignment: CDR1 SEHNR and CDR2 FQNEAQ (reference sequence). The CDR3 reads CASSYRDSVQF. In DNA, the CDR3 is TGTGCCAGCAGCTACCGGGACAGTGTACAATTC.

V is TRBV5-1 and J is TRBJ1-6, with TRBD1 identical over 8 bases. CDR3 length equals 14 residues. Per germline, CDR1 SGHRS and CDR2 YFSETQ. The V and J ends lost 0 bases and 8 bases, in that order; junction bases with no gene match: 1. CDR3 loop: CASSLDRGDSPLHF. DNA of the CDR3: TGCGCCAGCAGCTTGGACAGGGGGGATTCACCCCTCCACTTT. The variable domain in full, completed from reference TRBV5-1 and TRBJ1-6, reads KAGVTQTPRYLIKTRGQQVTLSCSPISGHRSVSWYQQTPGQGLQFLFEYFSETQRNKGNFPGRFSGRQFSNSRSEMNVSTLELGDSALYLCASSLDRGDSPLHFGNGTRLTVT.

V is TRBV10-3 and J is TRBJ2-2; D is perhaps TRBD1 (6 bases). Trimming shortened V by 11 bases and J by 4 bases, and 14 bases separated the two germline ends. Germline CDR1 reads ENHRY; CDR2 reads SYGVKD. The CDR3 sequence is 13 residues long. The CDR3 sequence is CASGHKSTGELFF. CDR3 in DNA: TGTGCCTCGGGACACAAGAGCACCGGGGAGCTGTTTTTT.

The genes are TRBV7-2 and TRBJ2-3, with TRBD2 matching 15 bases. After removal of 0 bases from V and 7 bases from J, the junction contained 5 bases not matched to a gene. Per germline, CDR1 SGHTA and CDR2 FQGNSA. The CDR3 covers 17 residues. CDR3 amino acids: CASSLAGTSGRMYTQYF. Written as DNA, the CDR3 is TGTGCCAGCAGCTTAGCGGGGACTAGCGGGAGGATGTATACGCAGTATTTT.

The count of this clone is one. The CDR3 sequence: CASSARQGRFSRAGELFF. The CDR3 bases are TGTGCCAGCAGCGCCCGACAGGGTCGGTTCTCGCGGGCCGGGGAGCTGTTTTTT. This chain joins TRBV7-3 and TRBJ2-2, with TRBD1 matching over 7 bases. V was clipped by 5 bases and J by 6 bases; unmatched bases: 18. CDR1 is SGHTA and CDR2 is FQGTGA in the germline V gene. The CDR3 runs 18 residues.

The chain recombines TRBV27 with TRBJ2-1, with TRBD1 matching over 8 bases. Germline-derived CDR1 and CDR2 are MNHEY and SMNVEV (reference sequence). Trimming at V came to 2 bases and at J to 5 bases, leaving 5 bases not matched to a gene. This CDR3 contains 15 residues. The CDR3 nucleotides read TGTGCCAGCAGTTTAGGAAAGACAGGGGACAATGAGCAGTTCTTC. Amino acids: CASSLGKTGDNEQFF.

The chain uses TRBV7-9 and TRBJ2-1; TRBD2 agrees at 10 bases. The CDR3 contains 19 residues. Trimming at V came to 5 bases and at J to 4 bases, leaving 17 bases not matched to a gene. CDR1 and CDR2 (germline): SEHNR, FQNEAQ (reference sequence). The CDR3 is CASSPSSGSKGLVYNEQFF. CDR3 bases: TGTGCCAGCAGCCCTTCTAGCGGGAGTAAGGGGCTGGTATACAATGAGCAGTTCTTC.

V and J are TRBV5-6 and TRBJ1-5; 7 bases align to TRBD1. The CDR3 is made up of 14 amino acids. Germline CDR1 reads SGHDT; CDR2 reads YYEEEE. Losses at the gene ends were 3 bases for V and 7 bases for J; bases not matched to a gene: 7. The CDR3 loop reads CASSSQGYQQPQHF. In DNA, the CDR3 is TGTGCCAGCAGCTCACAGGGGTATCAACAGCCCCAGCATTTT.

The chain combines TRBV10-3 with TRBJ2-1, with 9 bases identical to TRBD2. The CDR3 has 13 residues. The V gene's germline CDR1 is ENHRY and CDR2 SYGVKD. With 8 bases clipped from V and 7 bases from J, the junction kept 6 bases outside the gene matches. The CDR3 here is CAIGGTSGNEQFF. DNA for the CDR3: TGTGCCATCGGGGGCACTAGCGGGAATGAGCAGTTCTTC.

This clone was seen a handful of times. The gene calls are TRBV11-2 and TRBJ2-5, with D perhaps matching TRBD2 (8 bases). The CDR3 covers 14 residues. The V end lost 5 bases, the J end lost 2 bases, and 12 bases lay between the germline ends. Germline lookup yields CDR1 SGHAT and CDR2 FQNNGV. CDR3 residues: CASSRGGQQETQYF. In DNA, the CDR3 is TGTGCCAGCAGCCGGGGGGGACAGCAAGAGACCCAGTACTTC.

The rearrangement joins TRBV29-1 to TRBJ1-1, with 9 bases that match TRBD1. The V gene end was trimmed by 6 bases and the J gene end by 10 bases; junction bases not matched to a gene: 6. The CDR3 spans 11 residues. The germline gives CDR1 SQVTM, CDR2 ANQGSEA. Here the CDR3 reads CSVRSDRGAFF. Here the CDR3 DNA reads TGCAGCGTCCGTTCGGACAGGGGAGCTTTCTTT. Full variable domain (missing parts from reference TRBV29-1 and TRBJ1-1): SAVISQKPSRDICQRGTSLTIQCQVDSQVTMMFWYRQQPGQSLTLIATANQGSEATYESGFVIDKFPISRPNLTFSTLTVSNMSPEDSSIYLCSVRSDRGAFFGQGTRLTVV.

This clone was observed a handful of times. The J gene is TRBJ2-7, the V gene TRBV10-2; 8 bases map to TRBD2. J lost 2 bases, V lost 6 bases, and 9 bases had no gene match. There are 15 residues in the CDR3. Germline-derived CDR1 and CDR2 are WSHSY and SAAADI. The CDR3 region has the DNA TGCGCCAGCAGGATGACTAGCGCCCCAACCTACGAGCAGTACTTC. Translation: CASRMTSAPTYEQYF.

Only one count was recorded for this clone. This sequence joins TRBV30 and TRBJ1-5; D not certain. The V end lost 7 bases, the J end lost 4 bases, and 14 bases lay between the germline ends. This CDR3 region has 13 residues. CDR1 and CDR2 (germline): GTSNPN, SVGIG (reference sequence). DNA for the CDR3: TGTGCCTATCAGCCGGGAGGGAATCAGCCCCAGCATTTT. Its translation: CAYQPGGNQPQHF.

The gene calls are TRBV19 and TRBJ2-1; 9 nucleotides agree with TRBD2. Losses at the gene ends were 6 bases for V and 5 bases for J; bases not matched to a gene: 17. The CDR3 covers 18 residues. CDR1 is LNHDA and CDR2 is SQIVND in the germline V gene (reference sequence). CDR3 loop: CASSSRVKGLAGNNEQFF. CDR3 sequence (DNA): TGTGCCAGTAGCTCGAGGGTAAAAGGGCTAGCGGGGAACAATGAGCAGTTCTTC.

V gene TRBV28 combines with J gene TRBJ1-4; D possibly corresponds to TRBD1 (6 bases). The CDR3 has 15 amino acids. Trimming removed 5 bases at V and 10 bases at J, with 20 bases between. Per germline, CDR1 MDHEN and CDR2 SYDVKM. The CDR3 DNA follows: TGTGCCAGCAGTCTAAGGGTGGCAGGGGACGGAAAACTGTTTTTT. The encoded protein is CASSLRVAGDGKLFF.

The gene calls are TRBV5-1 and TRBJ1-3, with 11 nucleotides matching TRBD1. Germline CDR1 is SGHRS and CDR2 is YFSETQ. The CDR3 spans 15 residues. After removal of 5 bases from V and 8 bases from J, the junction contained 9 bases not matched to a gene. In nucleotides, the CDR3 is TGCGCCAGCAGACCCGAGGGACAGGGGGTACACACCATATATTTT. This encodes CASRPEGQGVHTIYF.

The chain is built from TRBV5-1 and TRBJ2-2; 10 bases fit TRBD2. Trimming took 2 bases from V and 0 from J; bases not matched to a gene: 1. Germline loops: CDR1 SGHRS, CDR2 YFSETQ. This CDR3 region has 16 residues. This chain's CDR3 is CASSLLAGTNTGELFF. In DNA form, the CDR3 reads TGCGCCAGCAGCTTACTAGCGGGAACGAACACCGGGGAGCTGTTTTTT.

The V and J genes are TRBV6-5 and TRBJ2-7, with a weak D call TRBD2 (6 bases). Germline CDR1 is MNHEY and CDR2 is SVGAGI. V lost 8 bases, J lost 2 bases, and 10 bases lay in between. CDR3 length: 12 residues. In DNA, the CDR3 is TGTGCCAGCTCGCCGGGGGCCTACGAGCAGTACTTC. Translating gives CASSPGAYEQYF.

The chain uses TRBV5-1 and TRBJ2-1; TRBD2 might be the D (6 bases). Germline V gene lookup returns CDR1 SGHRS and CDR2 YFSETQ. The CDR3 length is 18 residues. V lost 0 bases and J 6 bases, leaving 22 bases between the germline ends. The CDR3 coding sequence is TGCGCCAGCAGCTTGGCTCCCTCAAGGGGCAAGGGACTCAATGAGCAGTTCTTC. Its translation is CASSLAPSRGKGLNEQFF.